One and the same sample provided the 8 T cell receptor beta chains below, sequenced in a study of cytomegalovirus exposure and HLA in healthy donors. With 60 Vbeta and 13 Jbeta primers, the PCR was carried out. Produced via immunoSEQ multiplex PCR; TCRdb's table is partial and in-frame only. This table holds about 75,000 clones, approximately 78% found once. Sequenced input: PBMCs. These receptors were taken from a man younger than 35 in good health and CMV-seronegative.

V gene TRBV7-6 combines with J gene TRBJ1-1, with D uncertain. Looked up from germline, CDR1 is SGHVS and CDR2 is FNYEAQ. The CDR3 totals 13 residues. Trimming stripped 2 bases from V and 4 bases from J, with 8 bases between. The CDR3 nucleotides are TGTGCCAGCAGCTTATTCACGGGCACTGAAGCTTTCTTT. Its translation: CASSLFTGTEAFF.

This clone was seen only a few times. The chain couples TRBV9 to TRBJ2-1; 9 nucleotides match TRBD2. In germline, CDR1 is SGDLS, CDR2 YYNGEE. Trimming at V came to 0 bases and at J to 9 bases, leaving 13 bases not matched to a gene. The CDR3 is made up of 17 amino acids. In DNA, the CDR3 is TGTGCCAGCAGCGTAGGGGAGAGCGGGAGGATGGTAGGTGAGCAGTTCTTC. Protein sequence: CASSVGESGRMVGEQFF.

The chain recombines TRBV11-2 with TRBJ1-1; D unresolved. V was pared by 2 bases and J by 6 bases, with 10 bases between. The germline V gene has CDR1 SGHAT and CDR2 FQNNGV. This CDR3 region has 13 residues. CDR3 residues: CASSLLRRPEAFF. In DNA form, the CDR3 reads TGTGCCAGCAGCTTATTACGGAGACCTGAAGCTTTCTTT.

This chain links TRBV6-1 with TRBJ2-7, with 7 nucleotides matching TRBD1. The V gene's germline CDR1 is MNHNS and CDR2 SASEGT. V gave up 2 bases and J gave up 5 bases; unmatched junction bases: 9. The CDR3 has 15 amino acids. CDR3 nucleotides: TGTGCCAGCAGTGAACTAGAAGGGGGCAAGGACGAGCAGTACTTC. This encodes CASSELEGGKDEQYF.

V and J are TRBV30 and TRBJ2-1; D remains ambiguous. The V end lost 0 bases, the J end lost 7 bases, and 10 bases lay between the germline ends. This CDR3 is 13 amino acids long. CDR1 GTSNPN and CDR2 SVGIG come from the germline V gene (reference sequence). As DNA, the CDR3 is TGTGCCTGGAGTGTACGCCTTCGGAATGAGCAGTTCTTC. As protein: CAWSVRLRNEQFF.

This clone has only one observation. The chain uses TRBV27 and TRBJ2-2, with D hard to call. This CDR3 region has 14 residues. Per the germline V gene, CDR1 is MNHEY and CDR2 is SMNVEV (reference sequence). Trimming pared 2 bases from V and 1 base from J, leaving 5 bases between. In DNA, the CDR3 is TGTGCCAGCAGTTTACAGATGAACACCGGGGAGCTGTTTTTT. It encodes CASSLQMNTGELFF.

This chain links TRBV29-1 with TRBJ1-2; TRBD1 aligns across 7 bases. V was pared by 4 bases and J by 4 bases, with 3 bases of the junction left unmatched. Germline loops: CDR1 SQVTM, CDR2 ANQGSEA. There are 12 residues in the CDR3. The CDR3: CSVGDRSYGYTF. CDR3 DNA sequence: TGCAGCGTTGGGGACAGATCCTATGGCTACACCTTC.

This clone was seen only a few times. The chain employs TRBV19 and TRBJ1-1; D unclear. From germline, CDR1 is LNHDA and CDR2 SQIVND (reference sequence). There are 14 residues in the CDR3. V lost 7 bases and J lost 1, with 13 bases in between. CDR3 residues: CASNFGRGNTEAFF. In nucleotides, the CDR3 is TGTGCCAGTAATTTCGGACGGGGGAACACTGAAGCTTTCTTT.